The rows below give T cell receptor beta chains drawn from one sample of a study of T cells in localized non-small cell lung cancer. Only in-frame clones appear in the TCRdb table, and some are missing; sequencing was by immunoSEQ multiplex PCR. The sample gives over 25,000 clones, about nine tenths of which show up once; around 5.9% is in the top ten. The sample consisted of PBMCs, taken before any cancer treatment. The receptors derive from a man aged 35 to 70 with stage II lung adenocarcinoma. Each CDR3 is given with its conserved first and last residue. The order of the fields is CDR3 protein, CDR3 DNA, J gene, D gene, clone size, V gene. D genes are given only for firm matches. A clone size is listed for some rows: how often the clone was seen (once, few, many), or a class if it is expanded.

CASSVGGHQQYF TGTGCCAGCAGTGTTGGCGGGCATCAGCAGTACTTC TRBJ2-7 - - TRBV6-1
CASSSMTGLGEQYF TGTGCCAGCAGCTCAATGACAGGGCTTGGCGAGCAGTACTTC TRBJ2-7 TRBD1 - TRBV27
CASSFEGRYTDTQYF TGTGCCAGCAGCTTCGAGGGGCGGTACACAGATACGCAGTATTTT TRBJ2-3 - - TRBV5-4
CASSSRTSGQETQYF TGTGCCAGCAGCTCCCGGACTAGCGGACAAGAGACCCAGTACTTC TRBJ2-5 TRBD2 few TRBV5-4
CASSDWTGTTEAFF TGCGCCAGCAGTGACTGGACAGGGACCACTGAAGCTTTCTTT TRBJ1-1 TRBD1 - TRBV10-2
CASSLVAGWGNEQFF TGTGCCAGCAGTCTTGTGGCGGGATGGGGGAATGAGCAGTTCTTC TRBJ2-1 - - TRBV5-5
CASSSKAGDSGNTIYF TGCGCCAGCAGTTCAAAGGCAGGGGACTCTGGAAACACCATATATTTT TRBJ1-3 - - TRBV4-3
CASSEGGSSYEQYF TGCGCCAGCAGTGAAGGAGGGAGTTCCTACGAGCAGTACTTC TRBJ2-7 - - TRBV10-1
CASSEGLRNEQFF TGTGCCAGCAGTGAGGGTCTCCGCAATGAGCAGTTCTTC TRBJ2-1 - - TRBV7-3
CAISEDVSSYNEQFF TGTGCCATCAGTGAGGACGTAAGCTCCTACAATGAGCAGTTCTTC TRBJ2-1 - - TRBV10-3
CASSLTGLNTEAFF TGCGCCAGCAGCTTAACAGGGCTGAACACTGAAGCTTTCTTT TRBJ1-1 - - TRBV5-1
CASSSGSRDEQFF TGCGCCAGCAGTAGCGGGAGTAGGGATGAGCAGTTCTTC TRBJ2-1 TRBD2 - TRBV5-1
CASSEPWGQYF TGTGCCAGCAGTGAACCCTGGGGGCAGTACTTC TRBJ2-7 - - TRBV6-1
CASSRTGGFVHEQYF TGTGCCAGCAGCCGCACAGGGGGCTTCGTCCACGAGCAGTACTTC TRBJ2-7 TRBD1 - TRBV5-4
CASSLAGTESGGYTF TGTGCCAGCAGCTTAGCAGGGACGGAGTCGGGAGGCTACACCTTC TRBJ1-2 - few TRBV7-6
CASSLTGTSYEQYF TGTGCCAGCAGTTTAACCGGGACTTCGTACGAGCAGTACTTC TRBJ2-7 - - TRBV7-6
CASSLGGRPYEQYF TGTGCCAGCAGCTTGGGCGGGAGGCCCTACGAGCAGTACTTC TRBJ2-7 TRBD2 - TRBV5-4
CASSRGMWDEQFF TGTGCCAGCAGCCGCGGGATGTGGGATGAGCAGTTCTTC TRBJ2-1 - - TRBV7-8